The sequence of this T cell receptor beta chain was determined in a study of shared clonotypes between healthy human individuals. Points from the study as a whole: Naive subsets usually exceeded memory subsets in estimated richness.

There were only Caucasian adults among the donors, and all lived in Nashville, Tennessee. Clones were read by immunoSEQ multiplex PCR, and TCRdb kept only the in-frame ones, dropping some. Seen here are about 1 million clones, around 78% observed once, and the top ten hold under 0.6%. Comments on this clone: The antigen is not known. With a far larger clone one base away, a read error is the likely cause. The sample has other DNA sequences that encode this CDR3 too.

Germline V gene data show CDR1 as SGHRS and CDR2 as YFSETQ. V was pared by 3 bases and J by 0 bases, with 0 bases of the junction left unmatched. The CDR3 is 14 amino acids. The gene calls are TRBV5-1 and TRBJ1-3; the match to TRBD1 covers 7 bases. The specimen sequenced was memory CD4+ T cells from PBMCs. As for subset: CD45RA-negative fraction. The receptor was derived from a young man in good health. Some clones in this sample may be carry-over from other donors' samples. The CDR3 protein is CASSSGGSGNTIYF. DNA for the CDR3: TGCGCCAGCAGCTCAGGGGGCTCTGGAAACACCATATATTTT. Full variable domain (remainder filled in from reference TRBV5-1 and TRBJ1-3): KAGVTQTPRYLIKTRGQQVTLSCSPISGHRSVSWYQQTPGQGLQFLFEYFSETQRNKGNFPGRFSGRQFSNSRSEMNVSTLELGDSALYLCASSSGGSGNTIYFGEGSWLTVV.